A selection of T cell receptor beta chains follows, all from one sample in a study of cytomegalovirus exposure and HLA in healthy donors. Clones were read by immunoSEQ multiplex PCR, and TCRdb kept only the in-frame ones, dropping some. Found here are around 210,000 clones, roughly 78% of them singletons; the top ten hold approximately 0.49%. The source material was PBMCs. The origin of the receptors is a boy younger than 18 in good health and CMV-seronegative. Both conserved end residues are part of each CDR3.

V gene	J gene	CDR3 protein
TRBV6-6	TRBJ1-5	CASSTTSNQPQHF
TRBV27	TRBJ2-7	CASSLSGTGITYEQYF
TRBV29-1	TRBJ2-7	CSVAGQGESSYEQYF
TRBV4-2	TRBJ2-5	CASSQGLEVVETQYF
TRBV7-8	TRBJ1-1	CASSSYRENTEAFF
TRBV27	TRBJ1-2	CASSENRGRVWDGYTF
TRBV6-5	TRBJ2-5	CASSVETQYF
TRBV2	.	CASSITYEQYF
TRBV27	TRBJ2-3	CASSLMGAHTQYF
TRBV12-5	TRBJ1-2	CASDRDRGTVANYGYTF
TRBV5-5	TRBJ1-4	CASSPRGDEKLFF
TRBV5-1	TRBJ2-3	CASSLRVADTQYF
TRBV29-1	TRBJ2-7	CSVEEAGIYEQYF
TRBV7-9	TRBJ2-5	CASSGSGERGETQYF
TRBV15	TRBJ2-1	CATSRVGNEQFF
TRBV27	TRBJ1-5	CASSATGDVWPQHF
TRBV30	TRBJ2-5	CAWSIGLAPIQETQYF
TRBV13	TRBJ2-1	CASRGAGQGGYNEQFF
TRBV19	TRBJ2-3	CASSTTFGGPRDTQYF
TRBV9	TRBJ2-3	CASSARPLSGSTDTQYF
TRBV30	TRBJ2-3	CAWSVRSGGSGTQYF
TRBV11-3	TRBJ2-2	CASSPPDRGGSGELFF
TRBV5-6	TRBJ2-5	CASMPREPAETQYF
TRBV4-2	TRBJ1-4	CASSPPGQGNEKLFF
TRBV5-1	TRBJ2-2	CASSLGQVNTGELFF
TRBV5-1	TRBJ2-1	CASSLTSTGTYNEQFF
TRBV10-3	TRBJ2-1	CAISESPRPGDEQFF
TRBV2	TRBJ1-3	CASSDNSGNTIYF
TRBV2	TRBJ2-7	CASRGGGFEQYF